Shown below are 18 T cell receptor beta chains from a single sample sequenced in a study of read filtering for tumor transcriptome and immune sequencing. The library was built from about 400 ng RNA with molecular barcoded adaptors for alpha/delta and beta/gamma chains. TCRdb independently ran MiXCR on the reads; one entry per CDR3 protein. The sample shows some 40,000 distinct CDR3 sequences, over 11% of them seen only once. Source material: a population of CD138-negative cells sorted from bone marrow. The receptor set was obtained from a donor at least 40 years old with multiple myeloma.

The table lists this clonotype with many counts. One end of the junction is discordant with germline, which a read error may explain. The chain joins TRBV5-1 to TRBJ2-7; 11 bases are a match to TRBD2. The CDR3 runs 15 residues. CDR1 SGHRS and CDR2 YFSETQ come from the germline V gene. CDR3 nucleotides: TGTGCCAGCAGCTTGGCAGGGACTAGCGGCTACGAGCAGTACTTC. Protein: CASSLAGTSGYEQYF.

Sample share makes this clonotype medium-sized (0.01 to 0.1%). The chain recombines TRBV10-2 with TRBJ2-1, with 9 nucleotides matching TRBD1. Trimming took 10 bases from V and 0 from J; bases not matched to a gene: 16. Germline-derived CDR1 and CDR2 are WSHSY and SAAADI. CDR3 length: 18 amino acids. CDR3 nucleotides: TGCGCCACCGCACCGCCGGGACAGGGATTTAGCTCCTACAATGAGCAGTTCTTC. Residues: CATAPPGQGFSSYNEQFF.

This clonotype was detected many times. The chain couples TRBV5-4 to TRBJ2-7; 9 bases match TRBD1. The CDR3 spans 14 residues. Trimming took 0 bases from V and 5 from J; bases not matched to a gene: 3. Per the germline V gene, CDR1 is SGHNT and CDR2 is YYREEE (reference sequence). CDR3 sequence: CASSLVGTGNEQYF. The CDR3 DNA reads as TGTGCCAGCAGCTTGGTTGGGACAGGGAACGAGCAGTACTTC.

About this clonotype: This likely reflects a read error, since a far larger clone is one base away. The J gene is TRBJ2-7, the V gene TRBV12-3 or TRBV12-4; 9 nucleotides match TRBD1. After removal of 3 bases from V and 2 bases from J, the junction contained 5 bases not matched to a gene. The CDR3 has 15 residues. CDR3 nucleotides: TGTGCCAGCAGTTTTAACAGGGGGCCACCCTACGAGCAGTACTTC. It codes for CASSFNRGPPYEQYF.

A remark on this clonotype: A single base separates this from a much larger clone, so it may be a read error. CDR3 amino acids: CASSPINSIISGNTIYF. CDR3 nucleotides: TGTGCCAGCAGCCCAATTAATTCGATAATCTCTGGAAACACCATATATTTT. The chain recombines TRBV7-2 with TRBJ1-3; unclear D gene. Germline-derived CDR1 and CDR2 are SGHTA and FQGNSA. Trimming left V 5 bases short and J 0 bases short, with 17 bases between. This CDR3 contains 17 residues.

The chain joins TRBV29-1 to TRBJ2-7, with D perhaps matching TRBD1 (5 bases). The CDR3 has 12 residues. The V gene's germline CDR1 is SQVTM and CDR2 ANQGSEA. V was trimmed by 3 bases and J by 1 base, leaving 7 bases between them. The CDR3, as DNA: TGCAGCGTTGAGGACATTTCCTACGAGCAGTACTTC. Amino acids: CSVEDISYEQYF.

This clonotype was found many times. The chain carries TRBV20-1 and TRBJ2-7; 7 bases are shared with TRBD2. Germline V gene data show CDR1 as DFQATT and CDR2 as SNEGSKA (reference sequence). This CDR3 has 14 amino acids. The CDR3 DNA sequence: TGCGCCCTTCGACCAGGCGGGGGTTCGTACGAGCAGTACTTC. This translates into CALRPGGGSYEQYF.

This clonotype was seen repeatedly, ten times or more. The gene calls are TRBV5-1 and TRBJ2-7; D may be TRBD1 or TRBD2 (5 bases each). Germline CDR1 SGHRS, CDR2 YFSETQ. The V end was cut by 0 bases, the J end by 2 bases, with 9 bases between. The CDR3 is 14 amino acids. This CDR3 reads CASSLARGAYEQYF. The CDR3 nucleotides read TGCGCCAGCAGCTTGGCCCGAGGGGCCTACGAGCAGTACTTC.

In its sample, this clonotype was seen many times. V is TRBV24-1 and J is TRBJ2-5; D is undetermined. Germline assignment: CDR1 KGHDR and CDR2 SFDVKD. CDR3 size: 14 residues. V dropped 4 bases and J dropped 1 base, with 9 bases sitting between them. CDR3 in DNA: TGTGCCACCAGTGACGGCAGGTCCCAAGAGACCCAGTACTTC. Amino acid sequence: CATSDGRSQETQYF.

This chain joins TRBV20-1 and TRBJ2-7, with D possibly matching TRBD1 (6 bases). CDR1 is DFQATT and CDR2 is SNEGSKA in the germline V gene (reference sequence). This CDR3 has 13 amino acids. The CDR3 loop is CRAQRAGVSEQYF. DNA of the CDR3: TGCAGGGCTCAACGGGCAGGGGTAAGCGAGCAGTACTTC.

This clonotype was counted between two and nine times. A read error may be the cause here, since a much bigger clone is one base away. The chain couples TRBV7-8 to TRBJ2-7, with unresolved D. This CDR3 is 13 amino acids long. CDR1 and CDR2 (germline): SGHVS, FQNEAQ. CDR3 nucleotides: TGTGCCAGCAGCCCCGGACCGTCCTCCGAGCAGTACTTC. It translates to CASSPGPSSEQYF.

This clonotype showed up many times. The CDR3 reads CASTGTASSYEQYF. The CDR3 nucleotides are TGTGCCAGTACTGGGACAGCGAGCTCCTACGAGCAGTACTTC. V and J are TRBV19 and TRBJ2-7; 7 bases fit TRBD1. Germline CDR1 and CDR2: LNHDA and SQIVND (reference sequence). V dropped 7 bases and J dropped 0; count of bases not matched to a gene: 6. The CDR3 covers 14 residues.

The chain has TRBV4-1 and TRBJ2-7, with 9 bases that match TRBD2. The CDR3 sequence is 15 residues long. Trimming took 8 bases from V and 2 from J; bases not matched to a gene: 10. Germline CDR1 MGHRA, CDR2 YSYEKL. The CDR3 reads CASQDLAGSPYEQYF. The CDR3 region has the DNA TGCGCCAGCCAAGATCTAGCGGGGTCGCCCTACGAGCAGTACTTC.

Comments on this clonotype: This likely came from a read error, as a far larger clone is one base away. This chain joins TRBV6-2 or TRBV6-3 and TRBJ1-5; D is uncertain. Per the germline V gene, CDR1 is MNHEY and CDR2 is SVGEGT. The CDR3 loop spans 13 amino acids. CDR3 sequence: CTSSRTVNQPQHF. In DNA form, the CDR3 reads TGTACCAGCAGTCGGACGGTCAATCAGCCCCAGCATTTT.

This clonotype has at least ten counts. The genes are TRBV19 and TRBJ1-2; 7 bases fit TRBD1. The germline V gene has CDR1 LNHDA and CDR2 SQIVND (reference sequence). V lost 4 bases, J lost 5 bases, and 13 bases stayed unmatched. The CDR3 covers 16 residues. This CDR3 reads CASSTDRWDSRYGYTF. The CDR3 nucleotides are TGTGCCAGTAGTACCGACCGATGGGACAGCCGATATGGCTACACCTTC. Supplemented by reference TRBV19 and TRBJ1-2, the full variable domain reads DGGITQSPKYLFRKEGQNVTLSCEQNLNHDAMYWYRQDPGQGLRLIYYSQIVNDFQKGDIAEGYSVSREKKESFPLTVTSAQKNPTAFYLCASSTDRWDSRYGYTFGSGTRLTVV.

This clonotype was seen at least ten times. The chain uses TRBV29-1 and TRBJ1-1; 7 bases are shared with TRBD1. V was pared by 5 bases and J by 2 bases, with 8 bases of the junction left unmatched. The CDR3 contains 14 residues. Germline assignment: CDR1 SQVTM and CDR2 ANQGSEA. The CDR3, as DNA: TGCAGCGTTACAATAGGGGGCTCCAACACTGAAGCTTTCTTT. It specifies CSVTIGGSNTEAFF.

This clonotype was counted ten times or more. V gene TRBV24-1 combines with J gene TRBJ1-1; D is uncertain. Germline CDR1 KGHDR, CDR2 SFDVKD. Trimming left V 5 bases short and J 2 bases short, with 5 bases between. The CDR3 has 12 amino acids. CDR3 DNA sequence: TGTGCCACCAGTGGGCCTAACACTGAAGCTTTCTTT. Translation: CATSGPNTEAFF.

This clonotype was detected many times. V usage is TRBV19 and J usage is TRBJ2-2, with unresolved D. In germline, CDR1 is LNHDA, CDR2 SQIVND (reference sequence). Trimming left V 4 bases short and J 3 bases short, with 0 bases between. The CDR3 length is 11 residues. CDR3 amino acids: CASSNTGELFF. The DNA for the CDR3 is TGTGCCAGTAGTAACACCGGGGAGCTGTTTTTT.